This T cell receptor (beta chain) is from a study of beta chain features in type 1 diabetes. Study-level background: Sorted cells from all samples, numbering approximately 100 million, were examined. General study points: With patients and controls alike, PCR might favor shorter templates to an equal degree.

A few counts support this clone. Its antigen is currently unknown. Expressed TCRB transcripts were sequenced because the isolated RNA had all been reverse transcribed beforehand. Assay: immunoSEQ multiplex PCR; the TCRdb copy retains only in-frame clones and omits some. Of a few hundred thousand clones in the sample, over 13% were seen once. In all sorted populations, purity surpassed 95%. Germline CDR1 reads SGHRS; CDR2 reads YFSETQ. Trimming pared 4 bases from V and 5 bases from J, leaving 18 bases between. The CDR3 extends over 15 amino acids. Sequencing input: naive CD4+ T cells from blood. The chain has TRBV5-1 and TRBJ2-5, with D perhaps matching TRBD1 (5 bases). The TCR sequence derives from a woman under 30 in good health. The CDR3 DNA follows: TGCGCCAGCAGCACCCTCTTGGGGCCGAGGGAGACCCAGTACTTC. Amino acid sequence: CASSTLLGPRETQYF.